These 31 T cell receptor beta chains share one sample of origin, sequenced in a study of cytomegalovirus exposure and HLA in healthy donors. PCR primers comprised 60 Vbeta and 13 Jbeta primers. Assay: immunoSEQ multiplex PCR; the TCRdb copy retains only in-frame clones and omits some. The sample has 150,000 to 200,000 clones, roughly 85% seen once. Sequencing was performed on PBMCs. The source of these receptors is a man aged 50 to 60 in good health and CMV-seropositive.

This rearrangement joins TRBV7-2 to TRBJ2-5; D possibly corresponds to TRBD2 (7 bases). This CDR3 region has 18 residues. V was cut by 5 bases and J by 5 bases, with 27 bases left in between. CDR1 is SGHTA and CDR2 is FQGNSA in the germline V gene. CDR3 coding DNA: TGTGCCAGCAGCCATGTGGGGGGGCCCCAACGGATTTCTGAGACCCAGTACTTC. It is translated as CASSHVGGPQRISETQYF.

V is TRBV27 and J is TRBJ2-6; D unresolved. V was shortened by 1 base and J by 2 bases, with 6 bases between the two germline ends. CDR1 and CDR2 (germline): MNHEY, SMNVEV (reference sequence). The CDR3 contains 15 residues. The CDR3 spells CASSLFGPGANVLTF. The CDR3 DNA is TGTGCCAGCAGTTTATTTGGGCCTGGGGCCAACGTCCTGACTTTC.

This clone was detected only once. The chain has TRBV19 and TRBJ1-5; the match to TRBD1 covers 7 bases. This CDR3 spans 14 amino acids. V trimming: 7 bases; J trimming: 6 bases; junction bases outside the gene matches: 9. Germline V CDR1 and CDR2: LNHDA, SQIVND (reference sequence). In nucleotides, the CDR3 is TGTGCCAGTAAGCCAGGGGGGAGTACTCAGCCCCAGCATTTT. It specifies CASKPGGSTQPQHF.

The chain couples TRBV27 to TRBJ2-2; 7 bases are shared with TRBD2. Germline assignment: CDR1 MNHEY and CDR2 SMNVEV (reference sequence). V was clipped by 8 bases and J by 0 bases; unmatched bases: 15. This CDR3 is built from 18 residues. The CDR3 DNA reads TGTGCCAGCGCAAAAAGACTAGCTGGTGTGTCGAACACCGGGGAGCTGTTTTTT. Translation gives CASAKRLAGVSNTGELFF.

The V gene is TRBV28, the J gene TRBJ1-6; no reliable D call. This CDR3 contains 14 residues. Trimming left V 5 bases short and J 2 bases short, with 7 bases between. Germline CDR1 MDHEN, CDR2 SYDVKM. The CDR3 region is CASSMPAYNSPLHF. CDR3 bases: TGTGCCAGCAGTATGCCAGCCTATAATTCACCCCTCCACTTT.

The chain has TRBV7-6 and TRBJ2-1, with a tentative D call TRBD1 (7 bases). The CDR3 is made up of 15 amino acids. The germline V gene encodes CDR1 SGHVS and CDR2 FNYEAQ. V was cut by 5 bases and J by 5 bases, with 16 bases left in between. DNA of the CDR3: TGTGCCAGCAGCCCGGCCAGGGGGGATAACAATGAGCAGTTCTTC. The encoded protein is CASSPARGDNNEQFF.

The chain links TRBV6-5 to TRBJ2-7; 8 nucleotides match TRBD1. The CDR3 length is 15 residues. Germline CDR1 reads MNHEY; CDR2 reads SVGAGI. The V segment lost 6 bases and the J segment 5 bases; nucleotides outside the gene matches: 12. DNA of the CDR3: TGTGCCAGCAGCTCCGGACAGGGTCGTAGCCACGAGCAGTACTTC. Amino acid sequence: CASSSGQGRSHEQYF.

The chain joins TRBV7-9 to TRBJ2-5; 9 bases fit TRBD1. This CDR3 is 12 amino acids long. V shed 11 bases and J 1 base; nucleotides not matched to a gene: 2. Germline V gene data show CDR1 as SEHNR and CDR2 as FQNEAQ (reference sequence). The CDR3 nucleotides read TGTGCCGGACAGGGGATCCAAGAGACCCAGTACTTC. Amino acid sequence: CAGQGIQETQYF.

Details on this clone: The same CDR3 also results from other DNA sequences found in this sample. The chain uses TRBV5-1 and TRBJ2-2; TRBD2 matches at 8 bases. There are 17 residues in the CDR3. Germline V gene data show CDR1 as SGHRS and CDR2 as YFSETQ. Trimming cost V 3 bases and J 0 bases; bases outside gene matches: 7. CDR3 sequence (DNA): TGCGCCAGCAGCTCGACCAGCGGGGGCTCGAACACCGGGGAGCTGTTTTTT. Translating gives CASSSTSGGSNTGELFF.

CDR3 sequence (DNA): TGTGCCAGCAGGGAGTTTTTGCCCGGATTAAATGAAAAACTGTTTTTT. Residues: CASREFLPGLNEKLFF. The chain is built from TRBV2 and TRBJ1-4, with D unresolved. This CDR3 is 16 amino acids long. Germline-derived CDR1 and CDR2 are SNHLY and FYNNEI. Trimming shortened V by 6 bases and J by 5 bases, and 19 bases separated the two germline ends.

The gene calls are TRBV5-1 and TRBJ1-1; 7 bases are shared with TRBD1. The CDR3 contains 15 residues. Germline V gene lookup returns CDR1 SGHRS and CDR2 YFSETQ. Losses at the gene ends were 2 bases for V and 4 bases for J; bases not matched to a gene: 8. CDR3 residues: CASSFRTGGGTEAFF. In DNA form, the CDR3 reads TGCGCCAGCAGCTTCAGGACAGGAGGAGGCACTGAAGCTTTCTTT.

The CDR3 loop reads CASSVGELGEQYF. CDR3 in DNA: TGTGCCAGCAGTGTCGGGGAGTTAGGGGAGCAGTACTTC. V usage is TRBV2 and J usage is TRBJ2-7; TRBD2 might be the D (5 bases). Germline CDR1 SNHLY, CDR2 FYNNEI. V was cut by 4 bases and J by 7 bases, with 14 bases left in between. This CDR3 spans 13 amino acids.

This chain connects TRBV7-2 to TRBJ2-5; D is possibly TRBD1 (5 bases). This CDR3 has 16 residues. V gave up 1 base and J gave up 1 base, with 13 bases separating them. From germline, CDR1 is SGHTA and CDR2 FQGNSA. As DNA, the CDR3 is TGTGCCAGCAGCTTAGGTAGGGGATCCTTCCAAGAGACCCAGTACTTC. This translates into CASSLGRGSFQETQYF.

J is TRBJ2-3 and V is TRBV27; perhaps TRBD1 as D (6 bases). Germline V gene data show CDR1 as MNHEY and CDR2 as SMNVEV (reference sequence). The CDR3 extends over 14 amino acids. Between the trimmed V and J ends, which lost 3 bases and 0 bases, there was a span of 7 bases. CDR3 protein: CASSFGTSTDTQYF. In DNA form, the CDR3 reads TGTGCCAGCAGTTTTGGGACAAGCACAGATACGCAGTATTTT.

The CDR3 DNA reads TGTGCCAGCAGCTTAGCTACTAATCAGCCCCAGCATTTT. Its protein is CASSLATNQPQHF. The chain combines TRBV5-6 with TRBJ1-5; D remains ambiguous. The germline V gene has CDR1 SGHDT and CDR2 YYEEEE. The CDR3 consists of 13 residues. The germline V and J ends were trimmed by 2 bases and 4 bases, with 7 bases remaining between them.

This clone was seen once. The chain links TRBV4-1 to TRBJ1-2; a possible D gene is TRBD1 (5 bases). Trimming shortened V by 0 bases and J by 8 bases, and 16 bases separated the two germline ends. Germline V lookup: CDR1 MGHRA, CDR2 YSYEKL. This CDR3 region has 15 residues. CDR3 loop: CASSQDFLAGGGYTF. CDR3 in DNA: TGCGCCAGCAGCCAAGATTTCCTCGCCGGGGGGGGCTACACCTTC.

The rearrangement joins TRBV6-1 to TRBJ1-1; a possible D gene is TRBD1 (6 bases). CDR3 length: 11 residues. Germline V gives CDR1 MNHNS, CDR2 SASEGT. Trimming cost V 6 bases and J 7 bases, with 9 bases left between them. The CDR3 nucleotides are TGTGCCAGCAGCGGGACACTTGAAGCTTTCTTT. This encodes CASSGTLEAFF.

The count of this clone is one. The chain employs TRBV29-1 and TRBJ2-7; 9 bases match TRBD2. Germline V CDR1 and CDR2: SQVTM, ANQGSEA. This CDR3 has 16 amino acids. After removal of 1 base from V and 2 bases from J, the junction contained 9 bases not matched to a gene. Here the CDR3 DNA reads TGCAGCGTTGAAGGAGGGCCTAGCGGGGTACCCTACGAGCAGTACTTC. This translates into CSVEGGPSGVPYEQYF.

The chain couples TRBV6-5 to TRBJ1-4; D ambiguous. The length of the CDR3 is 15 residues. The V end was cut by 4 bases, the J end by 7 bases, with 16 bases between. From germline, CDR1 is MNHEY and CDR2 SVGAGI. The CDR3 reads CASSFQERPTEKLFF. CDR3 nucleotide sequence: TGTGCCAGCAGTTTCCAGGAAAGGCCTACTGAAAAACTGTTTTTT.

The chain combines TRBV7-9 with TRBJ2-5, with D tentatively TRBD2 (6 bases). V was pared by 1 base and J by 4 bases, with 16 bases between. CDR3 length: 16 amino acids. Germline loops: CDR1 SEHNR, CDR2 FQNEAQ (reference sequence). CDR3 DNA: TGTGCCAGCAGCTTAGGTGGGGGGTCCCCCGGAGAGACCCAGTACTTC. It yields the protein CASSLGGGSPGETQYF.

The V and J genes are TRBV6-6 and TRBJ1-1; D gene ambiguous. Trimming shortened V by 5 bases and J by 1 base, and 8 bases separated the two germline ends. The CDR3 consists of 13 residues. Germline loops: CDR1 MNHNY, CDR2 SVGAGI (reference sequence). CDR3 nucleotide sequence: TGTGCCAGCAGTCTAGTGCCGAACACTGAAGCTTTCTTT. The encoded protein is CASSLVPNTEAFF.

The CDR3 coding sequence is TGTGCCAGCAGTATGACAGGGGGCAACTATGGCTACACCTTC. This translates into CASSMTGGNYGYTF. V is TRBV28 and J is TRBJ1-2, with TRBD1 identical over 10 bases. The V and J ends lost 5 bases and 2 bases, in that order; junction bases with no gene match: 2. The CDR3 extends over 14 amino acids. Germline V gives CDR1 MDHEN, CDR2 SYDVKM.

This chain uses TRBV28 with TRBJ1-5; possibly TRBD1 for D (5 bases). Between the trimmed V and J ends, which lost 5 bases and 7 bases, there was a span of 18 bases. This CDR3 comprises 15 residues. Looked up from germline, CDR1 is MDHEN and CDR2 is SYDVKM. The CDR3 protein is CASSPPGGGSQPQHF. The CDR3 nucleotides read TGTGCCAGCAGTCCCCCCGGGGGGGGTTCGCAGCCCCAGCATTTT. The full variable domain, rest sourced from reference TRBV28 and TRBJ1-5, is DVKVTQSSRYLVKRTGEKVFLECVQDMDHENMFWYRQDPGLGLRLIYFSYDVKMKEKGDIPEGYSVSREKKERFSLILESASTNQTSMYLCASSPPGGGSQPQHFGDGTRLSIL.

The rearrangement uses TRBV27 and TRBJ2-1, with a possible D match to TRBD1 (5 bases). Trimming pared 2 bases from V and 7 bases from J, leaving 6 bases between. The V gene's germline CDR1 is MNHEY and CDR2 SMNVEV (reference sequence). The length of the CDR3 is 12 residues. The CDR3 spells CASSLPGNEQFF. The CDR3, as DNA: TGTGCCAGCAGTTTACCAGGGAATGAGCAGTTCTTC.

This clone was observed a handful of times. The CDR3 loop is CASSPSLGSGDTQYF. CDR3 coding DNA: TGCGCCAGCAGCCCCTCGTTGGGCAGCGGAGATACGCAGTATTTT. V gene TRBV5-1 combines with J gene TRBJ2-3, with D perhaps TRBD2 (5 bases). Germline CDR1 SGHRS, CDR2 YFSETQ. The CDR3 covers 15 residues. The germline V and J ends were trimmed by 4 bases and 5 bases, with 17 bases remaining between them.

V is TRBV5-5 and J is TRBJ2-2; 10 nucleotides align to TRBD1. The V gene's germline CDR1 is SGHKS and CDR2 YYEKEE (reference sequence). V was pared by 4 bases and J by 3 bases, with 15 bases of the junction left unmatched. The CDR3 spans 19 residues. The CDR3 protein is CASSRKGTGEGKDTGELFF. DNA of the CDR3: TGTGCCAGCAGCCGTAAGGGGACAGGGGAAGGGAAAGACACCGGGGAGCTGTTTTTT.

In DNA, the CDR3 is TGTGCCATCAGGCCGGACAGGGGGCCCGGCGAGCAGTACTTC. Translated: CAIRPDRGPGEQYF. This sequence joins TRBV10-3 and TRBJ2-7; 11 positions match TRBD1. The germline CDR1 and CDR2 sequences are ENHRY and SYGVKD. The CDR3 has 14 residues. V trimming: 6 bases; J trimming: 6 bases; junction bases outside the gene matches: 7.

The chain uses TRBV6-5 and TRBJ2-7; perhaps TRBD1 as D (5 bases). This CDR3 is built from 13 residues. V was cut by 5 bases and J by 5 bases, with 13 bases left in between. Germline V gene lookup returns CDR1 MNHEY and CDR2 SVGAGI. The CDR3 coding sequence is TGTGCCAGCAGTCCTAGGGGTTCCCACGAGCAGTACTTC. Residues: CASSPRGSHEQYF.

J is TRBJ1-2 and V is TRBV5-6, with unresolved D. From germline, CDR1 is SGHDT and CDR2 YYEEEE. V was shortened by 0 bases and J by 7 bases, with 13 bases between the two germline ends. The CDR3 length is 14 residues. The CDR3 protein is CASSLGVQATGYTF. CDR3 coding DNA: TGTGCCAGCAGCTTGGGGGTCCAGGCGACTGGCTACACCTTC.

The chain joins TRBV5-6 to TRBJ2-1; 7 bases map to TRBD2. The CDR3 is 13 amino acids. The germline V gene has CDR1 SGHDT and CDR2 YYEEEE. Trimming at V came to 7 bases and at J to 3 bases, leaving 4 bases not matched to a gene. CDR3 coding DNA: TGTGCCAGCGGTCCGGGGGGCTACAATGAGCAGTTCTTC. This translates into CASGPGGYNEQFF.

The chain employs TRBV9 and TRBJ2-3; a possible D gene is TRBD2 (5 bases). Trimming pared 0 bases from V and 5 bases from J, leaving 10 bases between. Looked up from germline, CDR1 is SGDLS and CDR2 is YYNGEE. CDR3 length equals 14 residues. Written as DNA, the CDR3 is TGTGCCAGCAGCGTAGGAACGGGGATAGATACGCAGTATTTT. Translating it yields CASSVGTGIDTQYF.